The entry below describes one TCR beta chain. Its cognate antigen is unknown. Trimming shortened V by 3 bases and J by 5 bases, and 14 bases separated the two germline ends. CDR1 SGHVS and CDR2 FQNEAQ come from the germline V gene. There are 15 residues in the CDR3. The data are from a study of cytomegalovirus exposure and HLA in healthy donors. Study findings and constraints: Among the most significant clusters, several appeared linked to common viral pathogens in a later analysis. Certain indistinguishable V segments, among them TRBV6-2 and TRBV6-3, were excluded. In a later analysis, TCR beta V- and J-gene trimming showed a link to a missense DCLRE1C variant. In vitro testing confirmed a few CMV-associated chains as specific for CMV antigens.

Both 60 Vbeta primers and 13 Jbeta primers went into the PCR. Here immunoSEQ multiplex PCR was the method, and the copy in TCRdb shows in-frame clones only, minus some. This sample carries about 200,000 clones, with about 1.1% going to the ten biggest clones. The sequenced sample consisted of PBMCs. The chain has TRBV7-8 and TRBJ1-5, with D perhaps matching TRBD1 (6 bases). This TCR came from a girl aged 2-10 years in good health and CMV-seropositive. In DNA, the CDR3 is TGTGCCAGCAGCTTTTCCAGGGCAGGGGATCAGCCCCAGCATTTT. It specifies CASSFSRAGDQPQHF. Filled out from reference TRBV7-8 and TRBJ1-5, the complete variable domain reads GAGVSQSPRYKVAKRGQDVALRCDPISGHVSLFWYQQALGQGPEFLTYFQNEAQLDKSGLPSDRFFAERPEGSVSTLKIQRTQQEDSAVYLCASSFSRAGDQPQHFGDGTRLSIL.